Presented here are 21 T cell receptor beta chains from one specimen sequenced in a study of shared clonotypes between healthy human individuals. The data were produced by immunoSEQ multiplex PCR, yet TCRdb's version contains in-frame clones alone and is incomplete. This sample yields about 1.5 million clones, of which 98% are seen a single time; about 0.45% belongs to the top ten. The material sequenced was naive CD4+ T cells sorted from blood. Regarding subset: CD45RA+ positively selected. Receptors were obtained from a man younger than 45 in good health.

Note on this clone: The sample has other DNA sequences that encode this CDR3 too. This chain connects TRBV7-9 to TRBJ2-2; D unresolved. Trimming shortened V by 3 bases and J by 4 bases, and 6 bases separated the two germline ends. The CDR3 contains 13 residues. Germline values: CDR1 SEHNR, CDR2 FQNEAQ (reference sequence). CDR3: CASSLSSTGELFF. The CDR3 region has the DNA TGTGCCAGCAGCTTGAGTAGCACCGGGGAGCTGTTTTTT. The variable domain in full, completed from reference TRBV7-9 and TRBJ2-2, reads DTGVSQNPRHKITKRGQNVTFRCDPISEHNRLYWYRQTLGQGPEFLTYFQNEAQLEKSRLLSDRFSAERPKGSFSTLEIQRTEQGDSAMYLCASSLSSTGELFFGEGSRLTVL.

V is TRBV10-2 and J is TRBJ2-1, with no clear D. The CDR3 covers 12 residues. The V gene's germline CDR1 is WSHSY and CDR2 SAAADI. V was shortened by 4 bases and J by 4 bases, with 5 bases between the two germline ends. CDR3 region: CASSVSYNEQFF. DNA of the CDR3: TGCGCCAGCAGTGTATCTTACAATGAGCAGTTCTTC.

The V gene is TRBV7-6, the J gene TRBJ2-5; 7 bases are a match to TRBD2. Germline CDR1 reads SGHVS; CDR2 reads FNYEAQ. The ends lost 5 bases at V and 1 base at J; junction bases unmatched: 10. CDR3 length: 16 amino acids. The CDR3 sequence: CASSRGGAGPQETQYF. CDR3 bases: TGTGCCAGCAGCCGCGGGGGAGCGGGCCCCCAAGAGACCCAGTACTTC. The full variable domain, in which reference TRBV7-6 and TRBJ2-5 provide the parts outside the CDR3, is GAGVSQSPRYKVTKRGQDVALRCDPISGHVSLYWYRQALGQGPEFLTYFNYEAQQDKSGLPNDRFSAERPEGSISTLTIQRTEQRDSAMYRCASSRGGAGPQETQYFGPGTRLLVL.

V is TRBV5-4 and J is TRBJ2-7, with TRBD1 matching over 8 bases. The CDR3 has 15 amino acids. The J segment lost 2 bases and the V segment lost 4 bases, leaving 8 bases of the junction unmatched. Germline CDR1 is SGHNT and CDR2 is YYREEE (reference sequence). CDR3 in amino acids: CASSQTGGLPYEQYF. The DNA for the CDR3 is TGTGCCAGCAGCCAAACAGGGGGACTTCCCTACGAGCAGTACTTC.

This clone was counted once. The chain links TRBV19 to TRBJ1-5; the D gene is possibly TRBD1 (5 bases). Per the germline V gene, CDR1 is LNHDA and CDR2 is SQIVND (reference sequence). V lost 7 bases and J 0 bases, leaving 10 bases between the germline ends. CDR3 length equals 14 residues. The CDR3 bases are TGTGCCAGTACCAGGGTTAATAGCAATCAGCCCCAGCATTTT. Protein sequence: CASTRVNSNQPQHF.

The rearrangement joins TRBV18 to TRBJ2-1; no definite D call. CDR3 length: 15 residues. Germline V gives CDR1 KGHSH, CDR2 LQKENI. The V gene lost 1 base and the J gene lost 6 bases, with 13 bases spanning the gap. The CDR3 sequence: CASSPRAGIGNEQFF. CDR3 bases: TGTGCCAGCTCACCACGGGCAGGAATAGGCAATGAGCAGTTCTTC.

This chain connects TRBV29-1 to TRBJ1-1; no reliable D call. CDR3 size: 16 residues. Germline V CDR1 and CDR2: SQVTM, ANQGSEA. Trimming shortened V by 7 bases and J by 5 bases, and 26 bases separated the two germline ends. DNA for the CDR3: TGCAGCGCCAAAAGAATATTCCGAGATAGGACGACTGAAGCTTTCTTT. It translates to CSAKRIFRDRTTEAFF.

The chain is built from TRBV6-5 and TRBJ2-7; TRBD1 aligns across 11 bases. This CDR3 is 15 amino acids long. The V gene's germline CDR1 is MNHEY and CDR2 SVGAGI. The V and J ends lost 6 bases and 7 bases, in that order; junction bases with no gene match: 11. The CDR3 DNA reads as TGTGCCAGCAGCTTACGACAAGGGACAGGGGGAGAGCAGTACTTC. Translation gives CASSLRQGTGGEQYF.

The chain employs TRBV28 and TRBJ2-7, with D perhaps TRBD2 (6 bases). CDR3 length: 14 residues. Germline V gene lookup returns CDR1 MDHEN and CDR2 SYDVKM. V was trimmed by 2 bases and J by 4 bases, leaving 12 bases between them. CDR3 sequence reads: CASSLLGGSYEQYF. CDR3 DNA: TGTGCCAGCAGTTTACTGGGGGGTTCATACGAGCAGTACTTC.

This chain connects TRBV7-2 to TRBJ2-7; 8 nucleotides line up with TRBD2. The V gene's germline CDR1 is SGHTA and CDR2 FQGNSA. With 4 bases clipped from V and 8 bases from J, the junction kept 10 bases outside the gene matches. The CDR3 consists of 14 residues. Written as DNA, the CDR3 is TGTGCCAGCAGCTCCCCGGGACTAGGATGGAAGCAGTACTTC. It encodes CASSSPGLGWKQYF.

This chain connects TRBV30 to TRBJ1-5; D perhaps matches TRBD1 (5 bases). The CDR3 is 13 residues long. Germline CDR1 GTSNPN, CDR2 SVGIG (reference sequence). Deletions cut 1 base from V and 4 bases from J, with 8 bases between. CDR3 coding DNA: TGTGCCTGGAGTGAAGGGGTTAATCAGCCCCAGCATTTT. Amino acid sequence: CAWSEGVNQPQHF.

The gene calls are TRBV28 and TRBJ1-5; unclear D gene. CDR3 length: 13 amino acids. Between the trimmed V and J ends, which lost 7 bases and 5 bases, there was a span of 12 bases. CDR1 and CDR2 (germline): MDHEN, SYDVKM. The CDR3 loop is CASTPAPDQPQHF. CDR3 bases: TGTGCCAGCACCCCTGCCCCAGATCAGCCCCAGCATTTT.

The chain joins TRBV10-1 to TRBJ2-7; 8 bases agree with TRBD2. From germline, CDR1 is WNHNN and CDR2 SYGVQD (reference sequence). The length of the CDR3 is 13 residues. The ends lost 3 bases at V and 9 bases at J; junction bases unmatched: 7. The CDR3 DNA reads as TGCGCCAGCAGTGAACTAGCGCGGGGGGTGCAGTACTTC. It specifies CASSELARGVQYF.

The rearrangement joins TRBV6-1 to TRBJ2-1, with D uncertain. V shed 4 bases and J shed 0 bases, with 10 bases lying between them. Germline V gene lookup returns CDR1 MNHNS and CDR2 SASEGT. The length of the CDR3 is 15 residues. The CDR3 DNA reads TGTGCCAGCAGTGGCACACCTCGCTCCTACAATGAGCAGTTCTTC. It codes for CASSGTPRSYNEQFF.

The V gene is TRBV5-1, the J gene TRBJ2-1; 13 bases align to TRBD2. The CDR3 runs to 18 residues. Germline values: CDR1 SGHRS, CDR2 YFSETQ. J lost 3 bases, V lost 4 bases, and 10 bases had no gene match. The CDR3 DNA sequence: TGCGCCAGCAGCCTCAGGACTAGCGGGAGTCTTAACTACAATGAGCAGTTCTTC. Translation gives CASSLRTSGSLNYNEQFF.

The chain joins TRBV27 to TRBJ2-5, with D perhaps TRBD1 (8 bases). CDR3 length: 14 amino acids. V was clipped by 8 bases and J by 10 bases, with 23 bases between them. Germline V CDR1 and CDR2: MNHEY, SMNVEV (reference sequence). The CDR3 bases are TGTGCCAGCGGGCACAGGGGGGGTTTTGGGGTCCAGTACTTC. The encoded protein is CASGHRGGFGVQYF.

Turning to this clone: Other DNA sequences in the same sample also yield this CDR3. This chain links TRBV5-1 with TRBJ2-3; D remains ambiguous. The CDR3 runs to 11 residues. The germline CDR1 and CDR2 sequences are SGHRS and YFSETQ. V was cut by 4 bases and J by 0 bases, with 0 bases left in between. This chain's CDR3 is CASSSTDTQYF. The DNA for the CDR3 is TGCGCCAGCAGCAGCACAGATACGCAGTATTTT.

The chain has TRBV2 and TRBJ2-7; D possibly matches TRBD1 or TRBD2 (5 bases each). Per the germline V gene, CDR1 is SNHLY and CDR2 is FYNNEI. This CDR3 spans 16 amino acids. The V and J ends lost 1 base and 3 bases respectively, with 16 bases between them. The CDR3 reads CASSEVGEGLYYEQYF. The CDR3 nucleotides are TGTGCCAGCAGTGAAGTGGGAGAGGGGCTCTACTACGAGCAGTACTTC.

The chain joins TRBV13 to TRBJ2-1; 7 bases are shared with TRBD2. V lost 0 bases and J lost 4; bases outside the gene matches: 12. The CDR3 extends over 18 amino acids. The germline CDR1 and CDR2 sequences are PRHDT and FYEKMQ (reference sequence). The CDR3 protein is CASSLGLGRDPYYNEQFF. The CDR3 DNA reads as TGTGCCAGCAGCTTAGGCCTTGGGAGGGACCCTTATTACAATGAGCAGTTCTTC.

The J gene is TRBJ2-7, the V gene TRBV5-4; perhaps TRBD1 as D (6 bases). From germline, CDR1 is SGHNT and CDR2 YYREEE (reference sequence). V dropped 3 bases and J dropped 0 bases, with 10 bases sitting between them. The CDR3 has 14 amino acids. CDR3 sequence reads: CASSSDRYSYEQYF. In DNA, the CDR3 is TGTGCCAGCAGCTCCGACAGGTACTCCTACGAGCAGTACTTC. The full variable domain, completed using reference TRBV5-4 and TRBJ2-7, is ETGVTQSPTHLIKTRGQQVTLRCSSQSGHNTVSWYQQALGQGPQFIFQYYREEENGRGNFPPRFSGLQFPNYSSELNVNALELDDSALYLCASSSDRYSYEQYFGPGTRLTVT.

The rearrangement joins TRBV7-8 to TRBJ2-7; the match to TRBD2 covers 7 bases. Germline values: CDR1 SGHVS, CDR2 FQNEAQ. V shed 1 base, J shed 4 bases, and the junction held 7 bases outside the gene matches. This CDR3 has 15 amino acids. This CDR3 reads CASSLGGGSQYEQYF. The DNA for the CDR3 is TGTGCCAGCAGCTTAGGTGGCGGGAGTCAATACGAGCAGTACTTC.